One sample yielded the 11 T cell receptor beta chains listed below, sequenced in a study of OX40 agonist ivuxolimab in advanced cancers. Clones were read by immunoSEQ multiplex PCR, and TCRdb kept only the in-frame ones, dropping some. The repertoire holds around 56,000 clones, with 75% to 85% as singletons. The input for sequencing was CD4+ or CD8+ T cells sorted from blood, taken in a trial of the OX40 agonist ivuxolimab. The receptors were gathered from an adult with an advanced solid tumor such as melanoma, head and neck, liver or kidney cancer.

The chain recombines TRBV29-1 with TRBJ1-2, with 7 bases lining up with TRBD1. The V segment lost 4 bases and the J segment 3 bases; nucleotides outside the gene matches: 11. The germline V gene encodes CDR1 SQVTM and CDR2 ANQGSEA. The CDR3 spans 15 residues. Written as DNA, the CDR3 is TGCAGCGTTGGCAGGGGGAACTTACGAGACTATGGCTACACCTTC. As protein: CSVGRGNLRDYGYTF.

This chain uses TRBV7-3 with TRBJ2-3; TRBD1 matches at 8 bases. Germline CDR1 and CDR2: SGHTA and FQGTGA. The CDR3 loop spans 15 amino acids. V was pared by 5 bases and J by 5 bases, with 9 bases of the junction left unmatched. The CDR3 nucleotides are TGTGCCAGCAGCCGGACAGGGTGGTTAGAAGATACGCAGTATTTT. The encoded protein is CASSRTGWLEDTQYF.

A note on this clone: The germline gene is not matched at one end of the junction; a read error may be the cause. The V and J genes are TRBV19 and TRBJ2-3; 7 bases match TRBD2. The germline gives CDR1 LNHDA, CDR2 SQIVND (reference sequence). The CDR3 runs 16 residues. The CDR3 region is CASSTPGGEVTNTQYF. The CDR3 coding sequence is TGTGCCAGTAGTACCCCGGGGGGAGAAGTCACAAATACGCAGTATTTT.

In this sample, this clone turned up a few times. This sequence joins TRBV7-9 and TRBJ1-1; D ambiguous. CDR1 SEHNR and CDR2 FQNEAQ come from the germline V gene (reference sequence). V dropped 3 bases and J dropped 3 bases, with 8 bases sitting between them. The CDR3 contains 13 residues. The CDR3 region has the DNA TGTGCCAGCAGCTTTTTTCAGGACACTGAAGCTTTCTTT. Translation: CASSFFQDTEAFF.

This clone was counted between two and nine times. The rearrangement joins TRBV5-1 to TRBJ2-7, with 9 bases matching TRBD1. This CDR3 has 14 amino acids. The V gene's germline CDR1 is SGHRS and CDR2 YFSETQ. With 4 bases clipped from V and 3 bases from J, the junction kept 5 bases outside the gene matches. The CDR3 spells CASSTDRGFYEQYF. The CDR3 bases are TGCGCCAGCAGCACGGACAGGGGTTTCTACGAGCAGTACTTC.

The CDR3 is CASSLDRRNTEAFF. The CDR3 DNA reads as TGTGCCAGCAGCCTGGACAGGCGGAACACTGAAGCTTTCTTT. The rearrangement joins TRBV5-4 to TRBJ1-1; 7 bases align to TRBD1. CDR3 length: 14 amino acids. The V and J ends lost 4 bases and 1 base, in that order; junction bases with no gene match: 4. Germline loops: CDR1 SGHNT, CDR2 YYREEE (reference sequence).

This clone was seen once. The DNA for the CDR3 is TGTGCCAGCAGCGTGACTAGATCTGACCTCTACGAGCAGTACTTC. This encodes CASSVTRSDLYEQYF. The rearrangement joins TRBV6-1 to TRBJ2-7; TRBD2 is a possible D gene (6 bases). Trimming cost V 6 bases and J 3 bases, with 18 bases left between them. This CDR3 has 15 residues. Germline CDR1 MNHNS, CDR2 SASEGT.

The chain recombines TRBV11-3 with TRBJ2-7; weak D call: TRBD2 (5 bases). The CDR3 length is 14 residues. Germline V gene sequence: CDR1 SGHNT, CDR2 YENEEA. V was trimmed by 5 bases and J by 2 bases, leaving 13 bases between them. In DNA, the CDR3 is TGTGCCAGCAGCGCCCACGGAGGACCCTACGAGCAGTACTTC. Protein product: CASSAHGGPYEQYF.

Written as DNA, the CDR3 is TGTGCCAGTAGTATAGTGGGCGGAGGAGCTTTCTTT. Protein sequence: CASSIVGGGAFF. The chain employs TRBV19 and TRBJ1-1; D is unclear. Between the trimmed V and J ends, which lost 1 base and 10 bases, there was a span of 10 bases. This CDR3 contains 12 residues. Germline V gene data show CDR1 as LNHDA and CDR2 as SQIVND (reference sequence).

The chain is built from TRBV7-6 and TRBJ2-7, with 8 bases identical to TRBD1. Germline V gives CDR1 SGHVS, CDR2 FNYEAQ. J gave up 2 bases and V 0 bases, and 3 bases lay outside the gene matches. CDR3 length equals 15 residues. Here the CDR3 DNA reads TGTGCCAGCAGCTTAGCTGGGACAGGAACCTACGAGCAGTACTTC. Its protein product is CASSLAGTGTYEQYF.

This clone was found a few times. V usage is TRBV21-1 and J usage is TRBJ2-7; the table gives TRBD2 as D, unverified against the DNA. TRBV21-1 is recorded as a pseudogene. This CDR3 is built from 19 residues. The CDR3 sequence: CASSPRLALIEPPPYEQYF. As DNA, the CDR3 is TGTGCCAGCAGCCCTCGACTAGCGCTAATAGAACCGCCCCCCTACGAGCAGTACTTC.